The entry that follows covers one T cell receptor (beta chain) sequence. Its antigen is undetermined. The CDR3 extends over 14 amino acids. CDR1 is MGHRA, CDR2 YSYEKL, per germline. Losses at the gene ends were 4 bases for V and 4 bases for J; bases not matched to a gene: 5. This record belongs to a study of blood T cells in healthy people across ages. The use of a sample-barcoded 5' primer and a J-beta primer mix characterized a second PCR of roughly 6 to 11 cycles. A template-switch adaptor with 12 random nucleotides tagged each cDNA molecule. TCRdb used MiXCR to reprocess the 5' RACE reads, holding one entry per CDR3 protein. The sample gives roughly 1.4 million distinct CDR3 sequences, 45% to 70% of which show up once; over 5% is in the top ten. Study-level points and caveats: TCR beta diversity, measured per million T cells, fell in a roughly linear way with age.

It was ten milliliters of peripheral blood that were drawn from each donor. The total RNA that was extracted per sample amounted to at least 5 micrograms. Sequencing input: blood. This chain uses TRBV4-1 with TRBJ2-3; 7 nucleotides align to TRBD1. This receptor was taken from a young man in good health. DNA for the CDR3: TGCGCCAGCAGCCTCGGACAGGCGCCAGATACGCAGTATTTT. Encoded protein: CASSLGQAPDTQYF.